This T cell receptor (beta chain) was found in a study of a mutant IDH1 vaccine in newly diagnosed glioma. The method was immunoSEQ multiplex PCR; TCRdb's version includes in-frame clones alone and lacks a portion of them. The sample includes tens of thousands of clones, 74% of them seen just once. A remark on this clone: Its antigen is unidentified.

Sample time point: week 35, safety follow-up. Doses consisted of 300 ug of mutant IDH1 20-mer peptide each, paired with topical imiquimod. This TCR was recovered from a man in his fifties with glioma. The sequences come from PBMCs, collected from a glioma patient whose treatment included an IDH1 peptide vaccine.

CDR3 protein: CASLMQDKDQPQHF. DNA for the CDR3: TGCGCCAGCCTGATGCAGGATAAAGATCAGCCCCAGCATTTT. The V call is TRBV10-1, the J call TRBJ1-5; no clear D. Germline-derived CDR1 and CDR2 are WNHNN and SYGVQD (reference sequence). V was clipped by 8 bases and J by 5 bases, with 16 bases between them. The CDR3 consists of 14 residues.